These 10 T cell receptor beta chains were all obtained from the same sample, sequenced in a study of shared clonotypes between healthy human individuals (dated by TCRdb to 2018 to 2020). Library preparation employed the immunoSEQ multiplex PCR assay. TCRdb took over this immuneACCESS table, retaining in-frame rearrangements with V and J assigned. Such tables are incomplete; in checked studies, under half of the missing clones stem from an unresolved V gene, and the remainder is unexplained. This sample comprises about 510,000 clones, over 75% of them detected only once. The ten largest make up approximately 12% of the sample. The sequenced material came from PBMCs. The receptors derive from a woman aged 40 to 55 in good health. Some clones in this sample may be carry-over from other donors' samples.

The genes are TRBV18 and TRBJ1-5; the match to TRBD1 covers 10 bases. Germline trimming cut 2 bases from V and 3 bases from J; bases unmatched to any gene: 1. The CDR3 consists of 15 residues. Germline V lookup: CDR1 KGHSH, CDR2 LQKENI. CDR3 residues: CASSPGTGANQPQHF. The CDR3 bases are TGTGCCAGCTCACCAGGGACAGGGGCCAATCAGCCCCAGCATTTT. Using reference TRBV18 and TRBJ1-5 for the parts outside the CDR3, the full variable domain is NAGVMQNPRHLVRRRGQEARLRCSPMKGHSHVYWYRQLPEEGLKFMVYLQKENIIDESGMPKERFSAEFPKEGPSILRIQQVVRGDSAAYFCASSPGTGANQPQHFGDGTRLSIL.

This CDR3 reads CASSFGGTDYGYTF. In nucleotides, the CDR3 is TGTGCCAGCAGTTTCGGGGGCACTGACTATGGCTACACCTTC. The chain uses TRBV28 and TRBJ1-2; D perhaps matches TRBD1 (6 bases). Germline V CDR1 and CDR2: MDHEN, SYDVKM. CDR3 length equals 14 residues. The V and J ends lost 3 bases and 3 bases respectively, with 11 bases between them.

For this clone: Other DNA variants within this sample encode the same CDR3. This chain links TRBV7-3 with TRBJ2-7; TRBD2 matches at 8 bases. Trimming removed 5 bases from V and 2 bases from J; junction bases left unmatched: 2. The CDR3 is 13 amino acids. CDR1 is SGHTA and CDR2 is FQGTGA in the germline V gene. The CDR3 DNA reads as TGTGCCAGCAGCCCGGGAGGGACCTACGAGCAGTACTTC. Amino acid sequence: CASSPGGTYEQYF.

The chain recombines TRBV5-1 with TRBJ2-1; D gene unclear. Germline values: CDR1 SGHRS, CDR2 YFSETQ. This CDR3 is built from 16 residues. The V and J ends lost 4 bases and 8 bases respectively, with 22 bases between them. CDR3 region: CASSPPVLAGYHEQFF. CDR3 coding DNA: TGCGCCAGCAGCCCCCCGGTATTAGCTGGGTACCATGAGCAGTTCTTC.

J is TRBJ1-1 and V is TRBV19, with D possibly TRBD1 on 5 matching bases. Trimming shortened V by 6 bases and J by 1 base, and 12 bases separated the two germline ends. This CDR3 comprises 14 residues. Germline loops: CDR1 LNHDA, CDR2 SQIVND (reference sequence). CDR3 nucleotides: TGTGCCAGTAGCACCGACAGAAAGAACACTGAAGCTTTCTTT. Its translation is CASSTDRKNTEAFF. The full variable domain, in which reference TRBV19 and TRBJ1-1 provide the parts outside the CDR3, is DGGITQSPKYLFRKEGQNVTLSCEQNLNHDAMYWYRQDPGQGLRLIYYSQIVNDFQKGDIAEGYSVSREKKESFPLTVTSAQKNPTAFYLCASSTDRKNTEAFFGQGTRLTVV.

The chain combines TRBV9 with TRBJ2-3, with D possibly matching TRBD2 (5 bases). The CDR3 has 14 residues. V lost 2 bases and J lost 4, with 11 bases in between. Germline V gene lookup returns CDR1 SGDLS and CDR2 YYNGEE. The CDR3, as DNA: TGTGCCAGCAGCGTCTATGGAGGCCCAGATACGCAGTATTTT. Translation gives CASSVYGGPDTQYF. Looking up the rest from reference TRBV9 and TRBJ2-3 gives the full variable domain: DSGVTQTPKHLITATGQRVTLRCSPRSGDLSVYWYQQSLDQGLQFLIQYYNGEERAKGNILERFSAQQFPDLHSELNLSSLELGDSALYFCASSVYGGPDTQYFGPGTRLTVL.

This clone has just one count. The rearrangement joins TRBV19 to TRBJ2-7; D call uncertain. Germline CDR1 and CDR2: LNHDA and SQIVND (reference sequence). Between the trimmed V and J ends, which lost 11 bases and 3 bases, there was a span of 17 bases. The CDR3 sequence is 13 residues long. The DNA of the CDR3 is TGTGCCTCCTCCCCGGCTTTTCTCTACGAGCAGTACTTC. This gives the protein CASSPAFLYEQYF.

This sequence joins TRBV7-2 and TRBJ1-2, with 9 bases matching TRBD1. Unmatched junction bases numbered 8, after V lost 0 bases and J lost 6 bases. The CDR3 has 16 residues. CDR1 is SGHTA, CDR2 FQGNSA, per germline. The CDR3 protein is CASSLAGTGNADGYTF. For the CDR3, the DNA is TGTGCCAGCAGCTTAGCCGGGACAGGGAACGCCGATGGCTACACCTTC.

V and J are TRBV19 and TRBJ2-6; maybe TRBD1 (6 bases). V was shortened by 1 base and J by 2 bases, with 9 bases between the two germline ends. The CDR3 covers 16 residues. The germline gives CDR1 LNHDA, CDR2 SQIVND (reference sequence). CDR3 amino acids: CASSIGGGTGANVLTF. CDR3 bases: TGTGCCAGTAGTATAGGAGGGGGTACTGGGGCCAACGTCCTGACTTTC.

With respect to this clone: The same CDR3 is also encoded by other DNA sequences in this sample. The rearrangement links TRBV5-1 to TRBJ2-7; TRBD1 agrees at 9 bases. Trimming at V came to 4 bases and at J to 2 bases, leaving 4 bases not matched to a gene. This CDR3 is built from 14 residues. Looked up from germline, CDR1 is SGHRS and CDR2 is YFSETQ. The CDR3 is CASSLGTGPYEQYF. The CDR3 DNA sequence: TGCGCCAGCAGCCTCGGGACAGGGCCCTACGAGCAGTACTTC. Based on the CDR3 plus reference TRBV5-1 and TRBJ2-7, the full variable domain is KAGVTQTPRYLIKTRGQQVTLSCSPISGHRSVSWYQQTPGQGLQFLFEYFSETQRNKGNFPGRFSGRQFSNSRSEMNVSTLELGDSALYLCASSLGTGPYEQYFGPGTRLTVT.